Listed here are 5 T cell receptor beta chains from one sample, sequenced in a study of human T cells and chemical hapten exposure. Sample time point: patch test 1, 2 weeks after DPC sensitization. Treatment reported: therapeutic diphenylcyclopropenone sensitization with weekly scalp DPC. TCRdb re-derived calls from the RACE reads in MiXCR, one entry per CDR3 protein. Among approximately 340,000 distinct CDR3 sequences, under 9% were seen once, and the ten largest hold 7.5% to 9%. Source: whole blood, taken in connection with sensitization to the hapten diphenylcyclopropenone (DPC). The source of these receptors is a woman under 30 with alopecia areata. Some clones in this sample may be carry-over from other donors' samples.

This chain links TRBV16 with TRBJ1-2; D is ambiguous. This CDR3 contains 13 residues. Per germline, CDR1 KGHSY and CDR2 FQNENV. V shed 0 bases and J shed 8 bases, with 10 bases lying between them. CDR3 nucleotides: TGTGCCAGCAGCCAATCACCGGGGAGCGGCTACACCTTC. Translated, it gives CASSQSPGSGYTF.

This clonotype was seen repeatedly, ten times or more. The V and J genes are TRBV6-6 and TRBJ1-4, with D uncertain. V was clipped by 6 bases and J by 0 bases, with 11 bases between them. The V gene's germline CDR1 is MNHNY and CDR2 SVGAGI (reference sequence). This CDR3 spans 15 amino acids. CDR3 in amino acids: CASSLGSSTNEKLFF. The CDR3 region has the DNA TGTGCCAGCAGCCTGGGCTCTTCAACTAATGAAAAACTGTTTTTT.

This clonotype was picked up one time. Being one base from a much bigger clone, this may be a read error. V is TRBV29-1 and J is TRBJ2-1; D unclear. In germline, CDR1 is SQVTM, CDR2 ANQGSEA. The CDR3 has 16 amino acids. For the CDR3, the DNA is TGCAACGTTAACTTACCGAATAGTAAGACCTACAATGAGCAGTTCTTC. It codes for CNVNLPNSKTYNEQFF.

The sample holds a few counts of this clonotype. V gene TRBV18 combines with J gene TRBJ1-5, with D maybe TRBD1 (6 bases). The CDR3 extends over 15 amino acids. V was trimmed by 3 bases and J by 2 bases, leaving 11 bases between them. Germline CDR1 KGHSH, CDR2 LQKENI. The CDR3 reads CASSPVGAGNQPQHF. In DNA, the CDR3 is TGTGCCAGCTCACCCGTGGGGGCGGGCAATCAGCCCCAGCATTTT.

The chain has TRBV12-3 or TRBV12-4 and TRBJ1-3; D is unresolved. Trimming took 7 bases from V and 4 from J, leaving 17 bases between them. The CDR3 contains 15 residues. CDR3 loop: CASNLRRVSGNTIYF. The CDR3 region has the DNA TGTGCCAGCAACCTCCGGAGGGTCTCGGGAAACACCATATATTTT.